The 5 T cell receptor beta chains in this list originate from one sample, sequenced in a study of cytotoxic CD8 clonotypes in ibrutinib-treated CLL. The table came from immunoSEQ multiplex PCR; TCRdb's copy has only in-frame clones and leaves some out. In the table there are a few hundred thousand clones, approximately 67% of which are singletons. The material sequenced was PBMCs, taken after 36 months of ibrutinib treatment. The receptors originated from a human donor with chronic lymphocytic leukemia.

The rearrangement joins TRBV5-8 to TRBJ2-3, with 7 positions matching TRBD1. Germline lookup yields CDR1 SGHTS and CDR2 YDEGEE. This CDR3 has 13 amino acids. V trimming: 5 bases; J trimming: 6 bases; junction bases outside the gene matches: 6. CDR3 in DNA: TGTGCCAGCAGACAGGGGATCCTGGATACGCAGTATTTT. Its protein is CASRQGILDTQYF.

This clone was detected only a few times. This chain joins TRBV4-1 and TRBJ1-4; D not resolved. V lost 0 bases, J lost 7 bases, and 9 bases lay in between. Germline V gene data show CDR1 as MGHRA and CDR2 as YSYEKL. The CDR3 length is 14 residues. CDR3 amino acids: CASSQEKTAEKLFF. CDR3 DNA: TGCGCCAGCAGCCAAGAGAAGACTGCTGAAAAACTGTTTTTT.

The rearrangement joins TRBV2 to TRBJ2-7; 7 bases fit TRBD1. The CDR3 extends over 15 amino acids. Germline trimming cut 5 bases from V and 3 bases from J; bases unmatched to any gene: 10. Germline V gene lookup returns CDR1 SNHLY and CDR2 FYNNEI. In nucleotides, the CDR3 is TGTGCCAGCAGTACACTGGGGACAGATTTCTACGAGCAGTACTTC. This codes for CASSTLGTDFYEQYF.

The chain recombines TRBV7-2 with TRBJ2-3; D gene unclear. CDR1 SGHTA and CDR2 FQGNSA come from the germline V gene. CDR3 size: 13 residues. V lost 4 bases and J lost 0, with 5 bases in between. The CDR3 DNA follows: TGTGCCAGCAGCTCTCCTAGCACAGATACGCAGTATTTT. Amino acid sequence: CASSSPSTDTQYF.

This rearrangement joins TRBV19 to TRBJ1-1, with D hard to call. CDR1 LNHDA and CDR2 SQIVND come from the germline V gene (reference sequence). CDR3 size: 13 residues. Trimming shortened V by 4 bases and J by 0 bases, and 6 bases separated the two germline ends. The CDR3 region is CASSKRVNTEAFF. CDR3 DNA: TGTGCCAGTAGTAAAAGAGTGAACACTGAAGCTTTCTTT.